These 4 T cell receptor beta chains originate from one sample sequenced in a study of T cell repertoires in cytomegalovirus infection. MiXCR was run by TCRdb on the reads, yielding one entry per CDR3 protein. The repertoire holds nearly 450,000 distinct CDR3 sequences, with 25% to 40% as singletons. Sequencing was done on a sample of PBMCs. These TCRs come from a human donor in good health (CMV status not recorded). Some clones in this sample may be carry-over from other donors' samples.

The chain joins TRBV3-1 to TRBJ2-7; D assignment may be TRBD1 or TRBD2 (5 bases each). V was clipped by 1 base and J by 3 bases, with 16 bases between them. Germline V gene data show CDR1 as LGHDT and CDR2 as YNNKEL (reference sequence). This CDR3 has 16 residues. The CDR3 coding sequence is TGTGCCAGCAGCCAAGCTAGAGGGGTCAACCTCTACGAGCAGTACTTC. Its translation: CASSQARGVNLYEQYF.

Here the CDR3 DNA reads TGTGCCAGCAGCGCCGGGAGGGGGGGTAGCGGGGCGCTATACAATGAGCAGTTCTTC. This gives the protein CASSAGRGGSGALYNEQFF. The rearrangement links TRBV9 to TRBJ2-1; 8 positions match TRBD2. Trimming removed 3 bases from V and 4 bases from J; junction bases left unmatched: 18. Germline-derived CDR1 and CDR2 are SGDLS and YYNGEE. The CDR3 consists of 19 residues.

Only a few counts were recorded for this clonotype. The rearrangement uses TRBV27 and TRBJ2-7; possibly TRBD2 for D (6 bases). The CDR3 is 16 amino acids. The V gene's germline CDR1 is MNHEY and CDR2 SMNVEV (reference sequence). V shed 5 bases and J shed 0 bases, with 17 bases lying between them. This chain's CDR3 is CASSHSRGTLSYEQYF. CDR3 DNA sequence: TGTGCCAGCAGTCACTCTAGAGGGACTCTCTCCTACGAGCAGTACTTC.

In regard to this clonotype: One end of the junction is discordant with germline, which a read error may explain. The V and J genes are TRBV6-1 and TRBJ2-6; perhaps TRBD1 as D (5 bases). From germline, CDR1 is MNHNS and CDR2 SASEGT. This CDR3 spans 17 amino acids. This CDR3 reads CASSEMEKSSGANGLTF. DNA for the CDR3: TGTGCCAGTAGTGAAATGGAGAAGAGCTCTGGGGCCAACGGCCTGACTTTC.